This T cell receptor (beta chain) derives from a study of shared clonotypes between healthy human individuals. Study as a whole: For every donor, three CD4 naive, three CD4 memory, two CD8 naive and one CD8 memory plates were used. Study results and limitations: Naive subsets typically showed greater estimated richness than memory subsets.

CDR3 length: 16 residues. The germline V and J ends were trimmed by 2 bases and 1 base, with 14 bases remaining between them. The germline V gene has CDR1 SGHDN and CDR2 FVKESK. Points on this clone: What it binds is not known.

This table comes from immunoSEQ multiplex PCR, and its TCRdb copy is limited to in-frame clones, with some not included. The repertoire holds around 350,000 clones, over 70% seen once, with about 9.4% in the top ten. The source is a man aged 25-45 years in good health. The sample taken for sequencing was memory CD4+ T cells sorted from blood. Subset denoted: CD45RA-negative fraction. The V and J genes are TRBV14 and TRBJ1-1; D remains ambiguous. CDR3 DNA sequence: TGTGCCAGCAGCCAAACTCGGGGAGACCCGAACACTGAAGCTTTCTTT. This gives the protein CASSQTRGDPNTEAFF.